A single sample is the source of the 3 T cell receptor beta chains below, sequenced in a study of PD-1 blockade in classical Hodgkin lymphoma. The data were produced by immunoSEQ multiplex PCR, yet TCRdb's version contains in-frame clones alone and is incomplete. The table has approximately 17,000 clones, approximately 92% seen once. Specified time point: newly diagnosed, previously untreated cHL patient sample. Sequencing was carried out using peripheral blood mononuclear cells (PBMCs). These receptors were obtained from a human donor with classical Hodgkin lymphoma.

The genes are TRBV5-6 and TRBJ2-7, with D perhaps TRBD2 (5 bases). Trimming cost V 4 bases and J 2 bases, with 10 bases left between them. CDR3 size: 13 residues. Germline-derived CDR1 and CDR2 are SGHDT and YYEEEE. CDR3 loop: CASSIGITYEQYF. CDR3 DNA: TGTGCCAGCAGCATCGGGATTACCTACGAGCAGTACTTC. Variable domain in full (rest from reference TRBV5-6 and TRBJ2-7): DAGVTQSPTHLIKTRGQQVTLRCSPKSGHDTVSWYQQALGQGPQFIFQYYEEEERQRGNFPDRFSGHQFPNYSSELNVNALLLGDSALYLCASSIGITYEQYFGPGTRLTVT.

The chain is built from TRBV2 and TRBJ2-1; D is perhaps TRBD2 (6 bases). The CDR3 runs 15 residues. V lost 6 bases, J lost 7 bases, and 19 bases lay in between. Germline V gene lookup returns CDR1 SNHLY and CDR2 FYNNEI. The CDR3 nucleotides read TGTGCCAGCAGCGGTCTAGCGTGGGTATCGAATGAGCAGTTCTTC. It translates to CASSGLAWVSNEQFF.

V usage is TRBV10-3 and J usage is TRBJ2-3; 10 positions match TRBD1. This CDR3 comprises 13 residues. Looked up from germline, CDR1 is ENHRY and CDR2 is SYGVKD. Trimming removed 10 bases from V and 5 bases from J; junction bases left unmatched: 6. CDR3 in amino acids: CATRQGARDTQYF. As DNA, the CDR3 is TGTGCCACCCGACAGGGGGCGAGAGATACGCAGTATTTT.